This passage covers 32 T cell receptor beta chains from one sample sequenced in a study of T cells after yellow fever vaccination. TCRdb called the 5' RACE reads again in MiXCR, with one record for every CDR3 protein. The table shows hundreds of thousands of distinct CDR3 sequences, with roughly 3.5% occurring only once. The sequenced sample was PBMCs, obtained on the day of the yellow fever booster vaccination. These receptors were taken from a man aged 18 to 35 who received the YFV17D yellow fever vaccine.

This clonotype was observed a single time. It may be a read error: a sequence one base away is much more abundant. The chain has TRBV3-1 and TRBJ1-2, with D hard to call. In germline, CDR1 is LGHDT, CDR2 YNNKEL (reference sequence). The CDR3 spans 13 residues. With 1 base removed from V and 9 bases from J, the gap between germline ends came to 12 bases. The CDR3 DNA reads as TGTGCCAGCAGCCAAGGTGGGATTCAGCGCTACACCTTC. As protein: CASSQGGIQRYTF.

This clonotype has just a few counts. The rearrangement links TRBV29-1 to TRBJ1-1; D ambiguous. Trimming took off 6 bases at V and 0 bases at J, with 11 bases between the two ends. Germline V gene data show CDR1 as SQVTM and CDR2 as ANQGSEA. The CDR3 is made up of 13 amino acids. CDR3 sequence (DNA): TGCAGCGTCGACGAGACAATGAACACTGAAGCTTTCTTT. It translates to CSVDETMNTEAFF. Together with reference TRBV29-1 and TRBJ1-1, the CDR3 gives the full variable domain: SAVISQKPSRDICQRGTSLTIQCQVDSQVTMMFWYRQQPGQSLTLIATANQGSEATYESGFVIDKFPISRPNLTFSTLTVSNMSPEDSSIYLCSVDETMNTEAFFGQGTRLTVV.

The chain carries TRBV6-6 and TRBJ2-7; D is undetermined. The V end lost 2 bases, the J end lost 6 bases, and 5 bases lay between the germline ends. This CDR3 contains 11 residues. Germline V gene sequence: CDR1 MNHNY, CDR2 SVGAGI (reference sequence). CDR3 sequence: CASSYGPEQYV. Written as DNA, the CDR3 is TGTGCCAGCAGTTACGGGCCCGAGCAGTACGTC.

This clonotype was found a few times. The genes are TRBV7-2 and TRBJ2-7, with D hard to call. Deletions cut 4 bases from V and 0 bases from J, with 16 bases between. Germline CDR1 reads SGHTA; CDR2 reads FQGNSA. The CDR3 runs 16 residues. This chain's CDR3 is CASSSWTSRSSYEQYF. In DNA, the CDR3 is TGTGCCAGCAGCTCCTGGACCAGCAGGTCCTCCTACGAGCAGTACTTC.

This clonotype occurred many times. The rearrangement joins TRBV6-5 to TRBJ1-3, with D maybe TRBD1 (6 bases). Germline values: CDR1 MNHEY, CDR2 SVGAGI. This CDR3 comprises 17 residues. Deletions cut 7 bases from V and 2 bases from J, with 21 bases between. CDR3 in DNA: TGTGCCAGCAAATCCATGAGGGGGGTCGAAACTGGAAACACCATATATTTT. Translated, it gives CASKSMRGVETGNTIYF.

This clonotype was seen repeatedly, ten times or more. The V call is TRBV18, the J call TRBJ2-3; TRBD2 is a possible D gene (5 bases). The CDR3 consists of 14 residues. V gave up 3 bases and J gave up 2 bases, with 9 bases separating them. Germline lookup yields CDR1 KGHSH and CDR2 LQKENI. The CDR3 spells CASSPTRDTDTQYF. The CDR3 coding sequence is TGTGCCAGCTCACCCACTCGGGACACAGATACGCAGTATTTT.

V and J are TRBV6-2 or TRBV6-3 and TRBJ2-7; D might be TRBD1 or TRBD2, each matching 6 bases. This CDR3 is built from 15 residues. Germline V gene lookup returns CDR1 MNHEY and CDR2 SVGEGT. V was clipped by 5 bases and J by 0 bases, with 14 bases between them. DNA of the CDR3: TGTGCCAGCAGTACGCCGGGGGCTAACTCCTACGAGCAGTACTTC. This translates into CASSTPGANSYEQYF.

In DNA form, the CDR3 reads TGTGCCAGCAGCTTAAATGACCCGGACCCAACTGGAGCTAACTATGGCTACACCTTC. As protein: CASSLNDPDPTGANYGYTF. The chain links TRBV7-6 to TRBJ1-2; D remains unclear. Trimming left V 2 bases short and J 0 bases short, with 22 bases between. In germline, CDR1 is SGHVS, CDR2 FNYEAQ. The CDR3 covers 19 residues.

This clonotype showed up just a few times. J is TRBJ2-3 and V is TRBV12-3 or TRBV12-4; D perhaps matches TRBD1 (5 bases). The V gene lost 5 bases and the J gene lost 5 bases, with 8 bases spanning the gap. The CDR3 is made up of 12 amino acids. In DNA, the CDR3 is TGTGCCAGCAGTCATCAGGGAGATACGCAGTATTTT. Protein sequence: CASSHQGDTQYF.

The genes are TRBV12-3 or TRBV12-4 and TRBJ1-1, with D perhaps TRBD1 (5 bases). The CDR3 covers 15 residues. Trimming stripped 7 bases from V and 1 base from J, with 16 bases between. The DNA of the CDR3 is TGTGCCAGCACCTCGGCGTGGCAGGGGAACACTGAAGCTTTCTTT. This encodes CASTSAWQGNTEAFF.

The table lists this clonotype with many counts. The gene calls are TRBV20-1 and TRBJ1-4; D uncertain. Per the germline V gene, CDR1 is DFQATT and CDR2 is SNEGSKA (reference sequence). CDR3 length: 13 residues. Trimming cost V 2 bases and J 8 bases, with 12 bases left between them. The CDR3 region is CSARRERREKLFF. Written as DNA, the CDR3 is TGCAGTGCTAGAAGGGAGAGACGGGAAAAACTGTTTTTT.

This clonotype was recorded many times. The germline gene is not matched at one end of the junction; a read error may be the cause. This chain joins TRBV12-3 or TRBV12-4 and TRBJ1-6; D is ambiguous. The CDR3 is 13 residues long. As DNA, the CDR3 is TGTGCCAGCAGTCTAGCGGTTAATTCACCCCTCCACTTT. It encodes CASSLAVNSPLHF.

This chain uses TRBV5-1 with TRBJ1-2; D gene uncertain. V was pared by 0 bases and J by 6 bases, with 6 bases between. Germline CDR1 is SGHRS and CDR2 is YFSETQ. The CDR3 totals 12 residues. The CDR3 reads CASSLGPHGYTF. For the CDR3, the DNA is TGCGCCAGCAGCTTGGGCCCTCATGGCTACACCTTC.

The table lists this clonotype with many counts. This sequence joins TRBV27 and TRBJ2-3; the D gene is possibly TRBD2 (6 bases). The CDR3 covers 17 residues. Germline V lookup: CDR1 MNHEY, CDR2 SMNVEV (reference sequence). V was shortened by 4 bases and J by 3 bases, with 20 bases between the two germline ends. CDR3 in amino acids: CASSWGIGGVGTDTQYF. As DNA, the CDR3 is TGTGCCAGCAGTTGGGGGATCGGGGGAGTTGGGACAGATACGCAGTATTTT.

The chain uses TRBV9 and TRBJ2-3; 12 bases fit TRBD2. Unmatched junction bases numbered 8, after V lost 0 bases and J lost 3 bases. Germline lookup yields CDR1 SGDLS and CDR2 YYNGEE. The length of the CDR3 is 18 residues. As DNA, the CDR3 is TGTGCCAGCAGCGTAGGGGTATCTAGCGGGGGGGCGACAGATACGCAGTATTTT. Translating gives CASSVGVSSGGATDTQYF.

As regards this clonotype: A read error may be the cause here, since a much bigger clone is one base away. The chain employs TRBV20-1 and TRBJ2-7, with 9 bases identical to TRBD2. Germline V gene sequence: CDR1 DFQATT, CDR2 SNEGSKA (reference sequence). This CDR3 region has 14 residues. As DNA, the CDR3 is TGCAGTGCTAGAAGGGCGGGACTAGCCTACGAGGAGTACTTC. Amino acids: CSARRAGLAYEEYF.

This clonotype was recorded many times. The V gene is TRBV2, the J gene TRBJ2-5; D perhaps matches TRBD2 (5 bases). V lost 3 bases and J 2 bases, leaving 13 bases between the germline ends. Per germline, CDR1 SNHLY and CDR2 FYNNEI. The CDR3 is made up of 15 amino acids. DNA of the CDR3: TGTGCCAGCAGTGAGGAGGTGGCGGGTCAAGAGACCCAGTACTTC. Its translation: CASSEEVAGQETQYF.

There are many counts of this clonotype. The CDR3: CASSLSGYEQYV. The CDR3 bases are TGTGCCAGCAGCCTTTCAGGATACGAGCAGTACGTC. This chain links TRBV5-4 with TRBJ2-7; no firm D call. The CDR3 consists of 12 residues. CDR1 and CDR2 from the germline V gene are SGHNT and YYREEE (reference sequence). V gave up 4 bases and J gave up 4 bases, with 9 bases separating them.

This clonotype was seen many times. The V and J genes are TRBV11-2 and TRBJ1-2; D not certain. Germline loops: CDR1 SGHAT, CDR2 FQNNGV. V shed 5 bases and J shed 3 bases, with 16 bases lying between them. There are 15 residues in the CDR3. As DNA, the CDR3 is TGTGCCAGCAGCCAGAGGGCCCTATACTACTATGGCTACACCTTC. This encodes CASSQRALYYYGYTF. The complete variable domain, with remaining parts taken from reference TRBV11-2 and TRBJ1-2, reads EAGVAQSPRYKIIEKRQSVAFWCNPISGHATLYWYQQILGQGPKLLIQFQNNGVVDDSQLPKDRFSAERLKGVDSTLKIQPAKLEDSAVYLCASSQRALYYYGYTFGSGTRLTVV.

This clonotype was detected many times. CDR3 amino acids: CASTRRNYGYTF. In DNA, the CDR3 is TGTGCCAGTACTAGACGAAACTATGGCTACACCTTC. V gene TRBV19 combines with J gene TRBJ1-2, with unresolved D. The CDR3 sequence is 12 residues long. Germline V lookup: CDR1 LNHDA, CDR2 SQIVND (reference sequence). V was shortened by 7 bases and J by 2 bases, with 8 bases between the two germline ends.

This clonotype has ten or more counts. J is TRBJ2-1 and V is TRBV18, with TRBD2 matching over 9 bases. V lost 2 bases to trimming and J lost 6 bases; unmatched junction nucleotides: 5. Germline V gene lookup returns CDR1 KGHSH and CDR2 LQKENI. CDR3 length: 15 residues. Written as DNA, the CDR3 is TGTGCCAGCTCACCAAGGCTAGCGGGAAGCAATGAGCAGTTCTTC. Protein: CASSPRLAGSNEQFF.

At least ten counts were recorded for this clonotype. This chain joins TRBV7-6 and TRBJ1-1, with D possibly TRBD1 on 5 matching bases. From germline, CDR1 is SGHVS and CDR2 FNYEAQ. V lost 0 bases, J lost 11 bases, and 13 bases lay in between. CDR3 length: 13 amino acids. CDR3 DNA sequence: TGTGCCAGCAGCTTAGCGCGGGGCCGATCGGCTTTCTTT. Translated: CASSLARGRSAFF.

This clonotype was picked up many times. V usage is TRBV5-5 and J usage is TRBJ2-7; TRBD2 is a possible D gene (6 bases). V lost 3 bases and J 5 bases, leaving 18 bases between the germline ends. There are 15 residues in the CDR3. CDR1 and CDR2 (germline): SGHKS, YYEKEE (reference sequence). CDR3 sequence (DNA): TGTGCCAGCAGCTCGGCGACGGGGAGGCGGAACGAGCAGTACGTC. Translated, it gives CASSSATGRRNEQYV.

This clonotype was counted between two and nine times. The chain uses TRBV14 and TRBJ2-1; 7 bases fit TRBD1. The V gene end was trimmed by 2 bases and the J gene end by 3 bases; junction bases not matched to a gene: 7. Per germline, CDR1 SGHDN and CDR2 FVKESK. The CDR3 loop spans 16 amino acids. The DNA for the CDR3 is TGTGCCAGCAGCCAACTTGAGGGGGCCGGCTACAATGAGCAGTTCTTC. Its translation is CASSQLEGAGYNEQFF.

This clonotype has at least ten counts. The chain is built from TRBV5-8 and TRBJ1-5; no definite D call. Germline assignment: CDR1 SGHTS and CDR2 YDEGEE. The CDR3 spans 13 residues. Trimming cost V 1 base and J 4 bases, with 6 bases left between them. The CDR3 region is CASSLPLNQPQHF. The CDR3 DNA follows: TGTGCCAGCAGCTTGCCCCTGAATCAGCCCCAGCATTTT.

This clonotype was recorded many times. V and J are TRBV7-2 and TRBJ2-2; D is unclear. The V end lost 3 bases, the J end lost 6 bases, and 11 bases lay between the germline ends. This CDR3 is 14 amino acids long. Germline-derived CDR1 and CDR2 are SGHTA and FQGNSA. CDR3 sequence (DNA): TGTGCCAGCAGCTTTGTGTATTTGGCCGGGGAGCTGTTTTTT. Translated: CASSFVYLAGELFF.

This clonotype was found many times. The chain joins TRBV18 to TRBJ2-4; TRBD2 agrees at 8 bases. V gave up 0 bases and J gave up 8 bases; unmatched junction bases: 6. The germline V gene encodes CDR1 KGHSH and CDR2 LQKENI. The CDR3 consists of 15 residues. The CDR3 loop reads CASSPPAGGQDIQYF. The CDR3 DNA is TGTGCCAGCTCACCACCGGCGGGGGGCCAAGACATTCAGTACTTC.

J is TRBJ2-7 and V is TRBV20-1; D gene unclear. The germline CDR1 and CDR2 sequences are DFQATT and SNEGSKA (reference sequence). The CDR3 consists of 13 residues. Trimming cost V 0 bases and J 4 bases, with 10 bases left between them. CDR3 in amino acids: CSARDSEQYEQYF. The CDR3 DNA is TGCAGTGCTAGAGATTCGGAACAGTACGAGCAGTACTTC.

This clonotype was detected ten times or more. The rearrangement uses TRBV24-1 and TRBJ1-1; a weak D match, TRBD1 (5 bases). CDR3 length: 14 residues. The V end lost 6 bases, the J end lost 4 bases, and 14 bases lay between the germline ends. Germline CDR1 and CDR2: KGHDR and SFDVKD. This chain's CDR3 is CATSPKFRATEAFF. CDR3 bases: TGTGCCACCAGTCCCAAGTTCAGGGCCACTGAAGCTTTCTTT.

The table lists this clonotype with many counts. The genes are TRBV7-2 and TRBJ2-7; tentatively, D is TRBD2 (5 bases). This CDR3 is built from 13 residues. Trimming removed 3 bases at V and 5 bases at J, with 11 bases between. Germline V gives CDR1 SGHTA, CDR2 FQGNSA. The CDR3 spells CASSFYLAHEQYV. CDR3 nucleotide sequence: TGTGCCAGCAGCTTCTACCTAGCACACGAGCAGTACGTC.

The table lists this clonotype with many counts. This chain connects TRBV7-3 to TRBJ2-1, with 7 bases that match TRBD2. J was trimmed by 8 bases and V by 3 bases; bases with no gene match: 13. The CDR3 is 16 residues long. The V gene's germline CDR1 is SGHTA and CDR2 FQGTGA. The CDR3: CASSFAPGSGVDEQFF. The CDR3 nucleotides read TGTGCCAGCAGCTTTGCCCCGGGAAGCGGGGTGGATGAGCAGTTCTTC.

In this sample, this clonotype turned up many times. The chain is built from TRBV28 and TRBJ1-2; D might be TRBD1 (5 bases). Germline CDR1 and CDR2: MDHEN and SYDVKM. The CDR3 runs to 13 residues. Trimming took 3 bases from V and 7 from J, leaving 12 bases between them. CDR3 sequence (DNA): TGTGCCAGCAGTTTCGGGTCGGGGGGTGGCTACACCTTC. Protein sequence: CASSFGSGGGYTF.